This T cell receptor (beta chain) came from a study of OX40 agonist ivuxolimab in advanced cancers. Study-wide context: The dose-escalation cohort had hepatocellular carcinoma, melanoma, renal cell or head and neck cancer.

CDR3 length: 16 amino acids. V shed 4 bases and J shed 0 bases, with 14 bases lying between them. Per the germline V gene, CDR1 is SGHKS and CDR2 is YYEKEE (reference sequence). In regard to this clone: Its antigen is as yet unknown.

Here immunoSEQ multiplex PCR was the method, and the copy in TCRdb shows in-frame clones only, minus some. The sample holds some 33,000 clones; about 92% are singletons and the top ten take around 33%. Study-wide results and limits: Partial responders receiving 0.1-3.0 mg/kg showed among the lowest clonal expansion. At 0.1 to 3.0 mg/kg and by week 6, clonal expansion occurred in CD4+ and CD8+ blood T cells.

The sequence derives from an adult with an advanced solid tumor such as melanoma, head and neck, liver or kidney cancer. The gene calls are TRBV5-5 and TRBJ1-5; a possible D gene is TRBD1 (5 bases). Sequences were derived from CD4+ or CD8+ T cells sorted from blood, sampled in a trial of the OX40 agonist ivuxolimab. The chain's CDR3 is CASSARWGNSNQPQHF. DNA of the CDR3: TGTGCCAGCAGCGCGAGGTGGGGGAATAGCAATCAGCCCCAGCATTTT.